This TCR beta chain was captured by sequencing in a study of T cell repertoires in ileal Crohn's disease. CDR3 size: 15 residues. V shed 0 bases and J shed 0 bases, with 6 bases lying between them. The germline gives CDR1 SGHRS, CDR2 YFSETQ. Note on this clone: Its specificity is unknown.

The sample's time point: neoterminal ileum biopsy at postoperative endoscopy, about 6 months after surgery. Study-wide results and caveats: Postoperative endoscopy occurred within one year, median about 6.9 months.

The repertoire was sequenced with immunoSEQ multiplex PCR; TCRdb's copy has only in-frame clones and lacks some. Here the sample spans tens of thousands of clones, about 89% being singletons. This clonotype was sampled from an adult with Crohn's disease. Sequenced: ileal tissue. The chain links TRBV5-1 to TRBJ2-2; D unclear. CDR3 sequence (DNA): TGCGCCAGCAGCTTGGTTCTATCGAACACCGGGGAGCTGTTTTTT. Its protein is CASSLVLSNTGELFF.